This TCR beta chain appears in the sequencing data of a study of T cell responses to AZD1222 COVID-19 vaccine. Study-wide findings and caveats: Clonal diversity was possibly underestimated, and the donors were mostly white British, with more females. Increases in Spike-specific TCR breadth and depth were seen after two AZD1222 doses.

Generated by immunoSEQ multiplex PCR, the TCRdb table keeps only in-frame clones and is missing some. The sample consists of roughly 250,000 clones, approximately 95% of them appearing once. This CDR3 contains 16 residues. Germline V gives CDR1 LNHDA, CDR2 SQIVND (reference sequence). Trimming left V 3 bases short and J 3 bases short, with 18 bases between. A word on this clone: Its antigen is undetermined.

V usage is TRBV19 and J usage is TRBJ2-7, with D maybe TRBD1 (6 bases). The receptor was isolated from an adult in good health. This specimen consisted of peripheral blood, obtained on day 0 of AZD1222 vaccination. CDR3 coding DNA: TGTGCCAGTAGTATGAGGTCCGGGACATCTTACTACGAGCAGTACTTC. Amino acids: CASSMRSGTSYYEQYF.